This TCR beta chain was captured in a study of blood T cell repertoires in COVID-19. In germline, CDR1 is MGHRA, CDR2 YSYEKL. The CDR3 runs 14 residues. V lost 1 base and J lost 4, with 10 bases in between. Sequenced by immunoSEQ multiplex PCR; TCRdb stores in-frame clones only, minus some. The sample lists about 220,000 clones; 82% were seen once. The cohort comprised adults aged roughly 18 to 100 years residing in approximately 25 US areas. The V call is TRBV4-1, the J call TRBJ1-1, with a weak D call TRBD1 (5 bases). The specimen sequenced was PBMCs or T cells enriched from blood (not recorded which). The clonotype comes from a woman in her sixties who had recovered from COVID-19. CDR3 residues: CASSQGTPSTEAFF. CDR3 DNA: TGCGCCAGCAGCCAAGGGACACCTTCCACTGAAGCTTTCTTT.